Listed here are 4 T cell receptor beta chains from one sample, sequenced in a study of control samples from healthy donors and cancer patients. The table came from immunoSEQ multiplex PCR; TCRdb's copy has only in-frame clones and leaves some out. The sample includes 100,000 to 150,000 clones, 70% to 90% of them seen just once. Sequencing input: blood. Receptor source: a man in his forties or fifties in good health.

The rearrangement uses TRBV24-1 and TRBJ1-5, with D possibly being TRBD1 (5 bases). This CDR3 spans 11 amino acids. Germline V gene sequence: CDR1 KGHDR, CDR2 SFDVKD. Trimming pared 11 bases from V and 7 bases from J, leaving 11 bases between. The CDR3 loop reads CAMQGRQPQHF. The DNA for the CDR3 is TGTGCCATGCAGGGAAGACAGCCCCAGCATTTT.

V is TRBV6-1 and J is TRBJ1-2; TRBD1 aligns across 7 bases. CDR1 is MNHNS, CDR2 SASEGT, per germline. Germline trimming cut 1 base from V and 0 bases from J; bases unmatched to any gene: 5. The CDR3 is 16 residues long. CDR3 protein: CASSEGGGPPNYGYTF. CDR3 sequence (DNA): TGTGCCAGCAGTGAAGGAGGGGGCCCCCCTAACTATGGCTACACCTTC.

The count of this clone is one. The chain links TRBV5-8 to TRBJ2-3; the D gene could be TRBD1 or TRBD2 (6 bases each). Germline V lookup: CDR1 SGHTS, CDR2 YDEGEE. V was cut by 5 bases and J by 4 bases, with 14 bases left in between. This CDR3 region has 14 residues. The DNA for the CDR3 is TGTGCCAGCAGATCTTACCGGGGGCCAGATACGCAGTATTTT. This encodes CASRSYRGPDTQYF.

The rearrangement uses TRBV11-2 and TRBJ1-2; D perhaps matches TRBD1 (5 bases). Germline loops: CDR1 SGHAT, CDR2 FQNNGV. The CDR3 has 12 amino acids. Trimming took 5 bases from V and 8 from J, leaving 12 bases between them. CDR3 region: CASSGGVNGYTF. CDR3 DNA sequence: TGTGCCAGCAGCGGGGGAGTGAACGGCTACACCTTC.